This TCR beta chain was profiled in a study of molecular identifiers for immune sequencing clone quantification. General study results and limits: Highly expanded clone sizes could be underestimated through barcode sharing by identical TCR molecules. Whereas naive cells kept under 1% of molecules in clones above 20 RNA copies, such clones held over 98% in effectors.

Comments on this clonotype: Its target is not known.

The CDR3 sequence is 15 residues long. Per germline, CDR1 MNHEY and CDR2 SVGEGT. V gave up 4 bases and J gave up 7 bases; unmatched junction bases: 10. Generation of bulk TCR libraries relied on previously described methods and listed TCR primers. A single record per CDR3 protein comes from TCRdb applying MiXCR to the PCR reads. The sample holds about 330,000 distinct CDR3 sequences, about 22% seen once. Based on a CD8+CD4-CCR7+CD45RA+ profile, naive CD8 T cells were sorted. The sequenced sample was naive CD8+ T cells from blood, with Jurkat cell RNA spiked in. Documented subset: FACS-sorted CD8+CD4-CCR7+CD45RA+ naive T cells. V and J are TRBV6-2 or TRBV6-3 and TRBJ1-5; TRBD1 matches at 7 bases. This sequence was found in a human donor in good health. Some libraries in this study had Jurkat cell RNA spiked in. CDR3 DNA sequence: TGTGCCAGCAGTTTAGGGACAGTGATTTGGCAGCCCCAGCATTTT. This encodes CASSLGTVIWQPQHF.